This T cell receptor (beta chain) was captured by sequencing in a study of cytomegalovirus exposure and HLA in healthy donors. Points from the study as a whole: It emerged from a later analysis that several of the most significant clusters appeared to be linked to common viral pathogens.

Note on this clone: Its antigen is not identified.

The V end was cut by 5 bases, the J end by 5 bases, with 12 bases between. The length of the CDR3 is 14 residues. Germline V gene lookup returns CDR1 LNHDA and CDR2 SQIVND (reference sequence). The PCR made use of 60 Vbeta and 13 Jbeta primers. Measured with immunoSEQ multiplex PCR; TCRdb has only the in-frame clones, and not every one. Among roughly 290,000 clones, 80% were seen once, and the ten largest hold about 0.3%. The sequenced material came from PBMCs. The clonotype was recovered from a girl aged 2 to 9 in good health and CMV-seronegative. The rearrangement joins TRBV19 to TRBJ2-2; no clear D. The CDR3 protein is CASSPSLLTGELFF. The CDR3 nucleotides read TGTGCCAGTAGTCCCTCCCTTTTAACCGGGGAGCTGTTTTTT. The whole variable domain, remainder taken from reference TRBV19 and TRBJ2-2, is DGGITQSPKYLFRKEGQNVTLSCEQNLNHDAMYWYRQDPGQGLRLIYYSQIVNDFQKGDIAEGYSVSREKKESFPLTVTSAQKNPTAFYLCASSPSLLTGELFFGEGSRLTVL.